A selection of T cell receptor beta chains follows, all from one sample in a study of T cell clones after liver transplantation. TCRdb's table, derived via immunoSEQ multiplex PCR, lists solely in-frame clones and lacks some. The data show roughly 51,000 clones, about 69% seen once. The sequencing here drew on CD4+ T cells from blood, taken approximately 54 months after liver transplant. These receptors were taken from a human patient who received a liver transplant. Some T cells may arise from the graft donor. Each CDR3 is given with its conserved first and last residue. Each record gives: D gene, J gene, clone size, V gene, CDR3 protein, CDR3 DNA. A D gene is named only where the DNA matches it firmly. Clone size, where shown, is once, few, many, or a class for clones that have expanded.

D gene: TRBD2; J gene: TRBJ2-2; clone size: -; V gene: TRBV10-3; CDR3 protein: CAISEKMRGDTGELFF; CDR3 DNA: TGTGCCATCAGTGAGAAGATGCGGGGGGATACCGGGGAGCTGTTTTTT
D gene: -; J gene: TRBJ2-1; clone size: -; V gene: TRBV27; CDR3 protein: CASSFQDAYNEQFF; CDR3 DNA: TGTGCCAGCAGTTTCCAGGACGCCTACAATGAGCAGTTCTTC
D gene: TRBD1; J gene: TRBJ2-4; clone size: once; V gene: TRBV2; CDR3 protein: CASSPGQGGIQYF; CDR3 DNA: TGTGCCAGCAGTCCAGGACAGGGAGGCATTCAGTACTTC
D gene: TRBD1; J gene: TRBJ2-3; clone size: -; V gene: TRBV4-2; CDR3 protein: CASSPRDRGRKDTQYF; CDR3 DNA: TGTGCCAGCAGCCCCCGGGACAGGGGGCGTAAAGATACGCAGTATTTT
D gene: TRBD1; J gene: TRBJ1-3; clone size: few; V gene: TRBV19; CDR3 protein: CASTSPRDRGDVAGNTIYF; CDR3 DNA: TGTGCCAGTACCTCCCCCCGGGACAGGGGCGACGTAGCTGGAAACACCATATATTTT
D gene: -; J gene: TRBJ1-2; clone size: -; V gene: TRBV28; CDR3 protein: CASSLSEAYGYTF; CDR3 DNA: TGTGCCAGCAGTTTATCAGAGGCTTATGGCTACACCTTC
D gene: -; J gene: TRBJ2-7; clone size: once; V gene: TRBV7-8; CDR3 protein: CASSVGRGQLKGVQYF; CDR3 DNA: TGTGCCAGCAGCGTGGGGCGGGGACAGCTAAAGGGGGTGCAGTACTTC
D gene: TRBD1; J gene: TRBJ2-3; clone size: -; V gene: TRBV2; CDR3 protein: CASLSHRGQRDTQYF; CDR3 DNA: TGTGCCAGCCTTTCTCACAGGGGGCAGAGAGATACGCAGTATTTT
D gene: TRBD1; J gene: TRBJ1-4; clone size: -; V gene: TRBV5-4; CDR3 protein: CASSATGKGSNEKLFF; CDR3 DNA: TGTGCCAGCAGCGCGACAGGGAAGGGGTCTAATGAAAAACTGTTTTTT
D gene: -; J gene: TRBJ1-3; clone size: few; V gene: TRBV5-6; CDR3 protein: CASSLKVWPQPDSGNTIYF; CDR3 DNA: TGTGCCAGCAGCTTAAAAGTGTGGCCCCAACCTGACTCTGGAAACACCATATATTTT
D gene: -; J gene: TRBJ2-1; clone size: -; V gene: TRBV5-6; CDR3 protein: CASSLVGMTYNEQFF; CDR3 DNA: TGTGCCAGCAGCTTGGTTGGGATGACCTACAATGAGCAGTTCTTC
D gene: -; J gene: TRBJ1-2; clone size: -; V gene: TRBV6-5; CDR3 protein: CASSYQGHGRNYGYTF; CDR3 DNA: TGTGCCAGCAGTTACCAGGGCCACGGGAGAAATTATGGCTACACCTTC
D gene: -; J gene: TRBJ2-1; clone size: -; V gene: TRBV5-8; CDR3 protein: CASSWQGGSYNEQFF; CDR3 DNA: TGTGCCAGCAGCTGGCAGGGGGGCTCCTACAATGAGCAGTTCTTC
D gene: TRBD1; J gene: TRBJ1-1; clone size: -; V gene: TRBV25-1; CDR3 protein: CASRDRVGAFF; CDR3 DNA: TGTGCCAGCAGGGACAGGGTAGGTGCTTTCTTT
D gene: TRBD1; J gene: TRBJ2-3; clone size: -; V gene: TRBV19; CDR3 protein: CASSLQGATDTQYF; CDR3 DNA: TGTGCCAGTAGTTTGCAGGGGGCAACAGATACGCAGTATTTT